The present TCR beta chain was sequenced within a study of cytomegalovirus exposure and HLA in healthy donors. Overall study results and limits: TCR beta sequences numbering under 20,000 were associated with HLA alleles at 0.05 false discovery rate in a later analysis.

V was pared by 10 bases and J by 5 bases, with 21 bases between. This CDR3 region has 14 residues. Germline V gene sequence: CDR1 MDHEN, CDR2 SYDVKM. For this clone: Its specificity is not known.

PCR used 60 Vbeta primers and 13 Jbeta primers. Clones were read by immunoSEQ multiplex PCR, and TCRdb kept only the in-frame ones, dropping some. The sample shows 130,000 to 150,000 clones, 65% to 85% of them seen only once. Likely unrecorded immune exposures existed in these nominally healthy donors. This TCR derives from a middle-aged woman in good health and CMV-seropositive. The source material was PBMCs. V is TRBV28 and J is TRBJ2-7; perhaps TRBD1 as D (6 bases). This CDR3 is CAIESTGPRNEQYF. Here the CDR3 DNA reads TGTGCCATCGAGTCAACAGGGCCTCGGAACGAGCAGTACTTC.